This TCR beta chain came from a study of T cell changes during pregnancy in multiple sclerosis. TCRdb keeps only in-frame clones here, not all; method: immunoSEQ multiplex PCR. Of about 58,000 clones detected, 93% appear once; the ten largest clones hold less than 4.5%. In germline, CDR1 is SGHTA, CDR2 FQGNSA. This CDR3 is 16 amino acids long. V gave up 0 bases and J gave up 0 bases, with 9 bases separating them. The sequence was obtained from a female donor with multiple sclerosis, enrolled in a pregnancy study. This chain joins TRBV7-2 and TRBJ1-5; D not certain. The sequencing used CD8+ T cells from peripheral blood mononuclear cells, collected in the second trimester of pregnancy. The CDR3 DNA reads TGTGCCAGCAGCTTAGCGGGCAGATATAGCAATCAGCCCCAGCATTTT. It yields the protein CASSLAGRYSNQPQHF. The full variable domain, completed using reference TRBV7-2 and TRBJ1-5, is GAGVSQSPSNKVTEKGKDVELRCDPISGHTALYWYRQSLGQGLEFLIYFQGNSAPDKSGLPSDRFSAERTGGSVSTLTIQRTQQEDSAVYLCASSLAGRYSNQPQHFGDGTRLSIL.